Listed below are T cell receptor beta chains from one sample, sequenced in a study of blood T cell repertoires in COVID-19. Assay: immunoSEQ multiplex PCR; the TCRdb copy retains only in-frame clones and omits some. This table holds around 250,000 clones, 88% found once. Sequenced material: peripheral blood. The receptors here all came from a human donor in a cohort sampled during active COVID-19. Each CDR3 is given with its conserved first and last residue. The D gene is left open where the match is weak. Not every row has a clone size; where given, it reads once, few, many or a size class.

J: TRBJ2-7
size: -
D: TRBD1
V: TRBV24-1
CDR3: CATSDPRQGAYEQYF
DNA: TGTGCCACCAGTGACCCGCGACAGGGGGCCTACGAGCAGTACTTC

J: TRBJ2-5
size: -
D: -
V: TRBV29-1
CDR3: CSVPRQDGMWTQYF
DNA: TGCAGCGTTCCTCGCCAGGACGGGATGTGGACCCAGTACTTC

J: TRBJ1-1
size: -
D: -
V: TRBV3-1/TRBV3-2
CDR3: CASSQAMLYGTEAFF
DNA: TGTGCCAGCAGCCAAGCGATGCTATACGGCACTGAAGCTTTCTTT

J: TRBJ2-7
size: -
D: TRBD2
V: TRBV18
CDR3: CASSPGLAGGKSYEQYF
DNA: TGTGCCAGCTCGCCGGGACTAGCGGGGGGTAAGTCCTACGAGCAGTACTTC

J: TRBJ2-1
size: -
D: TRBD2
V: TRBV19
CDR3: CASSELAGVYNEQFF
DNA: TGTGCCAGTAGTGAACTAGCGGGAGTCTACAATGAGCAGTTCTTC

J: TRBJ2-1
size: -
D: TRBD2
V: TRBV5-1
CDR3: CASSLSGGAGNEQFF
DNA: TGCGCCAGCAGCTTGAGCGGGGGGGCAGGTAATGAGCAGTTCTTC

J: TRBJ2-2
size: -
D: -
V: TRBV6-4
CDR3: CATCVTTGELFF
DNA: TGTGCCACCTGCGTCACCACCGGGGAGCTGTTTTTT

J: TRBJ2-7
size: -
D: TRBD2
V: TRBV5-1
CDR3: CASSFAGDEQYF
DNA: TGCGCCAGCAGCTTCGCGGGGGACGAGCAGTACTTC

J: TRBJ2-7
size: -
D: TRBD1
V: TRBV7-2
CDR3: CASTYTTGGYEQYF
DNA: TGTGCCAGCACCTACACAACAGGGGGCTACGAGCAGTACTTC

J: TRBJ1-1
size: -
D: TRBD1
V: TRBV27
CDR3: CASKTQGRGNTEAFF
DNA: TGTGCCAGCAAAACACAGGGGAGAGGAAACACTGAAGCTTTCTTT

J: TRBJ2-7
size: -
D: TRBD1
V: TRBV27
CDR3: CASRGTGRSEQYF
DNA: TGTGCCAGCAGGGGGACAGGGCGCTCCGAGCAGTACTTC

J: TRBJ1-4
size: once
D: TRBD1
V: TRBV6-5
CDR3: CASSLRQGINEKLFF
DNA: TGTGCCAGCAGCCTCAGACAGGGTATTAATGAAAAACTGTTTTTT

J: TRBJ1-3
size: -
D: -
V: TRBV6-5
CDR3: CASSYSLGNTIYF
DNA: TGTGCCAGCAGTTACTCGTTAGGAAACACCATATATTTT

J: TRBJ1-1
size: -
D: -
V: TRBV7-9
CDR3: CASAQGNTEAFF
DNA: TGTGCCAGCGCTCAGGGGAACACTGAAGCTTTCTTT

J: TRBJ1-4
size: -
D: TRBD1
V: TRBV16
CDR3: CASSQSRDRVLNEKLFF
DNA: TGTGCCAGCAGCCAATCCAGAGACAGGGTCTTAAATGAAAAACTGTTTTTT

J: TRBJ2-2
size: -
D: -
V: TRBV5-1
CDR3: CASSWLSFVGELFF
DNA: TGCGCCAGCAGCTGGCTTTCTTTTGTAGGGGAGCTGTTTTTT

J: TRBJ2-7
size: -
D: -
V: TRBV7-9
CDR3: CASSSTETGEQYF
DNA: TGTGCCAGCAGCTCGACAGAAACGGGCGAGCAGTACTTC

J: TRBJ1-1
size: -
D: -
V: TRBV30
CDR3: CAWGRGGGGNTEAFF
DNA: TGTGCCTGGGGACGCGGGGGTGGTGGGAACACTGAAGCTTTCTTT

J: TRBJ2-6
size: -
D: -
V: TRBV4-1
CDR3: CASSAGQPIALSGANVLTF
DNA: TGCGCCAGCAGCGCGGGACAGCCGATAGCCCTCTCTGGGGCCAACGTCCTGACTTTC

J: TRBJ2-7
size: -
D: -
V: TRBV5-5
CDR3: CASSFGGMFKIYEQYF
DNA: TGTGCCAGCAGCTTTGGCGGGATGTTCAAGATCTACGAGCAGTACTTC

J: TRBJ2-7
size: -
D: -
V: TRBV10-3
CDR3: CAISQAYEQYF
DNA: TGTGCCATCAGCCAGGCCTACGAGCAGTACTTC

J: TRBJ2-7
size: -
D: TRBD1
V: TRBV6-5
CDR3: CASSATGGDNYEQYF
DNA: TGTGCCAGCAGCGCCACAGGGGGAGATAACTACGAGCAGTACTTC